The 14 T cell receptor beta chains below all came from one sample that was sequenced in a study of blood T cell repertoires in COVID-19. Sequenced by immunoSEQ multiplex PCR; TCRdb stores in-frame clones only, minus some. There are tens of thousands of clones in the sample; 70% to 80% occur only once, and around 5.8% lies in the top ten. The sequenced material came from peripheral blood. The receptors were sampled from a woman of 80 years or more with active or convalescent COVID-19.

This rearrangement joins TRBV3-1 (or the pseudogene TRBV3-2) to TRBJ1-2; a possible D gene is TRBD1 (6 bases). V lost 4 bases and J lost 8, with 20 bases in between. Germline-derived CDR1 and CDR2 are LGHDT and YNNKEL (reference sequence). The CDR3 runs to 15 residues. The CDR3 protein is CASSRLGTGKGGYTF. For the CDR3, the DNA is TGTGCCAGCAGCCGACTCGGAACAGGGAAGGGGGGCTACACCTTC.

The gene calls are TRBV9 and TRBJ2-1, with 11 bases matching TRBD1. V lost 2 bases, J lost 8 bases, and 6 bases stayed unmatched. Per germline, CDR1 SGDLS and CDR2 YYNGEE. The CDR3 runs to 15 residues. This chain's CDR3 is CASSVGQGVGDEQFF. The CDR3 DNA sequence: TGTGCCAGCAGCGTGGGACAGGGGGTGGGCGATGAGCAGTTCTTC.

This clone appeared a few times. The rearrangement uses TRBV6-5 and TRBJ1-5; TRBD1 agrees at 7 bases. This CDR3 spans 15 amino acids. Germline CDR1 reads MNHEY; CDR2 reads SVGAGI. The V and J ends lost 5 bases and 2 bases, in that order; junction bases with no gene match: 6. CDR3 sequence reads: CASSLGGAGNQPQHF. In nucleotides, the CDR3 is TGTGCCAGCAGTCTAGGGGGCGCGGGCAATCAGCCCCAGCATTTT.

This sequence joins TRBV7-2 and TRBJ2-7, with TRBD1 identical over 12 bases. The CDR3 spans 14 residues. V was clipped by 3 bases and J by 4 bases; unmatched bases: 1. Germline loops: CDR1 SGHTA, CDR2 FQGNSA. The CDR3 loop reads CASSLGQGAYEQYF. CDR3 in DNA: TGTGCCAGCAGCTTGGGACAGGGGGCATACGAGCAGTACTTC.

This clone has just a few counts. The gene calls are TRBV4-3 and TRBJ2-2, with a weak D call TRBD1 (6 bases). The CDR3 spans 17 residues. Trimming took off 6 bases at V and 3 bases at J, with 20 bases between the two ends. Germline V gives CDR1 LGHNA, CDR2 YSLEER. CDR3 protein: CASRKWWRRGDTGELFF. The CDR3 bases are TGCGCCAGCAGGAAGTGGTGGCGCAGGGGAGACACCGGGGAGCTGTTTTTT.

The V and J genes are TRBV27 and TRBJ2-1; 9 nucleotides agree with TRBD2. CDR1 and CDR2 (germline): MNHEY, SMNVEV (reference sequence). V was pared by 9 bases and J by 5 bases, with 2 bases of the junction left unmatched. This CDR3 region has 12 residues. The CDR3 spells CARAGGDNEQFF. The CDR3 DNA reads as TGTGCCAGGGCGGGGGGGGACAATGAGCAGTTCTTC.

Here the CDR3 reads CASSIQGSIGTQYF. CDR3 coding DNA: TGTGCCAGTAGTATCCAGGGGTCAATAGGGACCCAGTACTTC. The genes are TRBV19 and TRBJ2-5, with D possibly matching TRBD1 (6 bases). The V end was cut by 3 bases, the J end by 7 bases, with 15 bases between. The CDR3 loop spans 14 amino acids. Germline V gives CDR1 LNHDA, CDR2 SQIVND (reference sequence).

V gene TRBV10-3 combines with J gene TRBJ1-1, with D possibly being TRBD1 (5 bases). In germline, CDR1 is ENHRY, CDR2 SYGVKD. This CDR3 comprises 14 residues. The V gene lost 2 bases and the J gene lost 4 bases, with 11 bases spanning the gap. For the CDR3, the DNA is TGTGCCATCAGTGAGCCAGGGAAGGGCACTGAAGCTTTCTTT. Translated: CAISEPGKGTEAFF.

This rearrangement joins TRBV4-3 to TRBJ2-3, with TRBD1 as a possible D gene (7 bases). Trimming took off 4 bases at V and 6 bases at J, with 11 bases between the two ends. This CDR3 has 13 residues. Germline CDR1 is LGHNA and CDR2 is YSLEER. CDR3 DNA sequence: TGCGCCAGCAGCCTACAGGGGAGGGATACGCAGTATTTT. Protein sequence: CASSLQGRDTQYF.

The chain uses TRBV4-3 and TRBJ2-2; possibly TRBD1 for D (6 bases). V was trimmed by 0 bases and J by 3 bases, leaving 8 bases between them. Germline lookup yields CDR1 LGHNA and CDR2 YSLEER. The CDR3 is made up of 15 amino acids. The chain's CDR3 is CASSQDGQYTGELFF. CDR3 coding DNA: TGCGCCAGCAGCCAAGACGGACAGTACACCGGGGAGCTGTTTTTT.

The J gene is TRBJ2-7, the V gene TRBV29-1; 9 bases map to TRBD1. The germline V gene encodes CDR1 SQVTM and CDR2 ANQGSEA. The CDR3 is made up of 12 amino acids. V shed 6 bases, J shed 2 bases, and the junction held 2 bases outside the gene matches. This chain's CDR3 is CSVRQGAYEQYF. CDR3 nucleotide sequence: TGCAGCGTGAGACAGGGGGCCTACGAGCAGTACTTC.

The genes are TRBV6-5 and TRBJ2-7, with 7 bases identical to TRBD1. The CDR3 length is 14 residues. Looked up from germline, CDR1 is MNHEY and CDR2 is SVGAGI. Trimming at V came to 6 bases and at J to 0 bases, leaving 5 bases not matched to a gene. CDR3 DNA: TGTGCCAGCAGCCGCGGACAGGACTCCTACGAGCAGTACTTC. This translates into CASSRGQDSYEQYF.

The chain has TRBV2 and TRBJ2-5, with TRBD2 matching over 7 bases. The CDR3 has 15 amino acids. The J segment lost 4 bases and the V segment lost 5 bases, leaving 10 bases of the junction unmatched. Germline CDR1 SNHLY, CDR2 FYNNEI. The CDR3 spells CASSYGTNRGETQYF. CDR3 nucleotide sequence: TGTGCCAGCAGTTACGGGACTAATCGGGGAGAGACCCAGTACTTC.

V usage is TRBV25-1 and J usage is TRBJ2-3; 10 positions agree with TRBD2. After removal of 8 bases from V and 4 bases from J, the junction contained 6 bases not matched to a gene. CDR1 MGHDK and CDR2 SYGVNS come from the germline V gene. The CDR3 is made up of 14 amino acids. The CDR3 DNA follows: TGTGCCAGCGCCGCTAGCGGGGGCTCAGATACGCAGTATTTT. It codes for CASAASGGSDTQYF.